One sample yielded the 3 T cell receptor beta chains listed below, sequenced in a study of blood T cells in healthy people across ages. Combining a sample-barcoded 5' primer with a J-beta primer mix, a second PCR ran for about 6 to 11 cycles. TCRdb redid the calling of the 5' RACE reads with MiXCR, one entry per CDR3 protein. The table has more than 1 million distinct CDR3 sequences, around 45% seen once. Sequencing was performed on blood. Receptor source: a woman aged 60-70 years in good health.

The genes are TRBV11-2 and TRBJ2-6, with D perhaps matching TRBD2 (6 bases). CDR1 is SGHAT and CDR2 is FQNNGV in the germline V gene. The CDR3 covers 16 residues. V was pared by 4 bases and J by 2 bases, with 12 bases between. The CDR3 region is CASSSGPGAGANVLTF. CDR3 bases: TGTGCCAGCAGCTCAGGGCCGGGAGCTGGGGCCAACGTCCTGACTTTC.

The chain combines TRBV29-1 with TRBJ2-1, with D unclear. Germline lookup yields CDR1 SQVTM and CDR2 ANQGSEA. This CDR3 region has 12 residues. V was trimmed by 6 bases and J by 0 bases, leaving 6 bases between them. The CDR3 bases are TGCAGCGTGAAGAGCTCCTACAATGAGCAGTTCTTC. Encoded protein: CSVKSSYNEQFF.

The chain uses TRBV11-2 and TRBJ2-7; D might be TRBD1 (5 bases). The germline V gene encodes CDR1 SGHAT and CDR2 FQNNGV. The CDR3 is made up of 13 amino acids. V lost 1 base, J lost 7 bases, and 11 bases lay in between. This chain's CDR3 is CASSLGRANEQYF. The CDR3 nucleotides read TGTGCCAGCAGCTTAGGCAGGGCGAATGAGCAGTACTTC.